The 19 T cell receptor beta chains presented below share a single source sample, sequenced in a study of human T cells and chemical hapten exposure. Time point reported: patch test 1, 2 weeks after DPC sensitization. This sample's treatment: therapeutic diphenylcyclopropenone sensitization with weekly scalp DPC. TCRdb recomputed calls from the RACE reads with MiXCR, one row per CDR3 protein. This sample yields more than 95,000 distinct CDR3 sequences, of which about 12% are seen a single time; about 1.4% belongs to the top ten. Sequencing was performed on whole blood, taken in connection with sensitization to the hapten diphenylcyclopropenone (DPC). Receptors originate from a woman aged 45 to 65 with alopecia areata. Some clones in this sample may be carry-over from other donors' samples.

The gene calls are TRBV20-1 and TRBJ2-7; tentatively, D is TRBD2 (5 bases). This CDR3 spans 15 amino acids. The V and J ends lost 0 bases and 7 bases respectively, with 19 bases between them. Germline V gives CDR1 DFQATT, CDR2 SNEGSKA (reference sequence). The CDR3 DNA is TGCAGTGCTAGAGATGAAGCCCCGGACTTGTGGGAGCAGTACTTC. Protein sequence: CSARDEAPDLWEQYF.

As to this clonotype: At one of its ends the junction is not consistent with the germline gene, which may arise from a read error. The chain has TRBV5-1 and TRBJ1-1; 9 nucleotides agree with TRBD1. Germline CDR1 reads SGHRS; CDR2 reads YFSETQ. The CDR3 is 15 amino acids. The DNA for the CDR3 is TGCGCCAGCAGCCGTCCCGGGACAGGGAACACTGTAGCTTTCTTT. Translated, it gives CASSRPGTGNTVAFF.

Many counts were recorded for this clonotype. The chain has TRBV5-1 and TRBJ2-1; D is undetermined. CDR3 length: 12 residues. The germline V and J ends were trimmed by 8 bases and 6 bases, with 12 bases remaining between them. Germline values: CDR1 SGHRS, CDR2 YFSETQ. The CDR3 sequence is CASSSVGNEQFF. As DNA, the CDR3 is TGCGCCAGTAGCAGTGTGGGCAATGAGCAGTTCTTC.

This clonotype has a handful of counts. This sequence joins TRBV5-1 and TRBJ2-3; D gene ambiguous. Germline V CDR1 and CDR2: SGHRS, YFSETQ. V was trimmed by 3 bases and J by 8 bases, leaving 22 bases between them. The CDR3 loop spans 16 amino acids. CDR3 nucleotides: TGCGCCAGCAGCTCGACCGGGCTAGTGGTGTCGTTTACGCAGTATTTT. Residues: CASSSTGLVVSFTQYF.

Only a few counts were recorded for this clonotype. The V and J genes are TRBV19 and TRBJ2-3; a weak D match, TRBD1 (6 bases). There are 15 residues in the CDR3. In germline, CDR1 is LNHDA, CDR2 SQIVND (reference sequence). The V end lost 4 bases, the J end lost 0 bases, and 11 bases lay between the germline ends. CDR3 bases: TGTGCCAGTAGTACAGGACAGATGAGCACAGATACGCAGTATTTT. Amino acids: CASSTGQMSTDTQYF.

The table lists this clonotype with a count of one. V and J are TRBV28 and TRBJ2-3, with TRBD2 matching 9 bases. The CDR3 contains 14 residues. Germline V gene lookup returns CDR1 MDHEN and CDR2 SYDVKM. V lost 6 bases to trimming and J lost 6 bases; unmatched junction nucleotides: 7. The CDR3 sequence: CASRGGGAPDTQYF. CDR3 DNA: TGTGCCAGCAGGGGCGGGGGGGCACCCGATACGCAGTATTTT.

The chain couples TRBV3-1 to TRBJ2-3; TRBD2 matches at 10 bases. Per the germline V gene, CDR1 is LGHDT and CDR2 is YNNKEL (reference sequence). The CDR3 consists of 15 residues. The ends lost 4 bases at V and 8 bases at J; junction bases unmatched: 9. The CDR3 is CASSPPSGSSSTQYF. CDR3 nucleotide sequence: TGTGCCAGCAGCCCCCCTAGCGGGAGTTCATCTACGCAGTATTTT.

The sample holds many counts of this clonotype. The chain has TRBV4-1 and TRBJ2-7; no reliable D call. In germline, CDR1 is MGHRA, CDR2 YSYEKL. The CDR3 is made up of 13 amino acids. With 1 base removed from V and 7 bases from J, the gap between germline ends came to 11 bases. Written as DNA, the CDR3 is TGCGCCAGCAGCCAAGTGGATGTAAGGGAGCAGTACTTC. It specifies CASSQVDVREQYF.

The chain uses TRBV21-1 and TRBJ2-7; the tabulated D call, TRBD2, remains unverified against the DNA. TRBV21-1 is annotated as a pseudogene. This CDR3 comprises 14 residues. The CDR3 nucleotides read TGTGCCAGCAGCAAAGAGTCTAGCGGCTACGAGCAGTACTTC. This sequence encodes CASSKESSGYEQYF.

The sample holds a few counts of this clonotype. The chain joins TRBV7-9 to TRBJ2-7; 9 nucleotides match TRBD1. Germline lookup yields CDR1 SEHNR and CDR2 FQNEAQ (reference sequence). V lost 5 bases to trimming and J lost 6 bases; unmatched junction nucleotides: 5. The CDR3 consists of 13 residues. DNA for the CDR3: TGTGCCAGCAGCCCGGGACAGGGCGGCGAGCAGTACTTC. Protein: CASSPGQGGEQYF. The full variable domain, in which reference TRBV7-9 and TRBJ2-7 provide the parts outside the CDR3, is DTGVSQNPRHKITKRGQNVTFRCDPISEHNRLYWYRQTLGQGPEFLTYFQNEAQLEKSRLLSDRFSAERPKGSFSTLEIQRTEQGDSAMYLCASSPGQGGEQYFGPGTRLTVT.

This chain links TRBV28 with TRBJ1-2; 8 nucleotides agree with TRBD1. V dropped 6 bases and J dropped 7; count of bases not matched to a gene: 7. This CDR3 comprises 13 residues. Germline V gives CDR1 MDHEN, CDR2 SYDVKM. CDR3 in DNA: TGTGCCAGCAGAGGGGACAGGAGGGGTGGCTACACCTTC. Translation: CASRGDRRGGYTF.

At least ten counts were recorded for this clonotype. The rearrangement joins TRBV9 to TRBJ2-3; no firm D call. CDR1 SGDLS and CDR2 YYNGEE come from the germline V gene. The CDR3 is made up of 12 amino acids. Between the trimmed V and J ends, which lost 4 bases and 6 bases, there was a span of 9 bases. The CDR3 protein is CASSLDSDTQYF. Written as DNA, the CDR3 is TGTGCCAGCAGCCTGGATAGCGATACGCAGTATTTT.

This clonotype has at least ten counts. The chain is built from TRBV7-8 and TRBJ2-1, with D perhaps TRBD2 (5 bases). Trimming took off 5 bases at V and 6 bases at J, with 11 bases between the two ends. Germline V lookup: CDR1 SGHVS, CDR2 FQNEAQ. The CDR3 sequence is 13 residues long. CDR3 nucleotide sequence: TGTGCCAGCAGCACTAGGTTACCCAATGAGCAGTTCTTC. Encoded protein: CASSTRLPNEQFF.

This clonotype was found many times. The chain is built from TRBV24-1 and TRBJ1-1; TRBD1 is a possible D gene (5 bases). This CDR3 is built from 14 residues. Trimming pared 5 bases from V and 0 bases from J, leaving 9 bases between. Germline V gene data show CDR1 as KGHDR and CDR2 as SFDVKD. CDR3 loop: CATSAGRLNTEAFF. In nucleotides, the CDR3 is TGTGCCACCAGTGCGGGACGGCTGAACACTGAAGCTTTCTTT.

This clonotype was seen at least ten times. The chain employs TRBV3-1 and TRBJ1-2, with D possibly being TRBD1 (6 bases). The V gene lost 4 bases and the J gene lost 6 bases, with 15 bases spanning the gap. Per germline, CDR1 LGHDT and CDR2 YNNKEL (reference sequence). CDR3 length: 14 amino acids. CDR3 protein: CASSPWDKEDGYTF. DNA for the CDR3: TGTGCCAGCAGCCCTTGGGACAAAGAAGATGGCTACACCTTC. Complete variable domain (other parts from reference TRBV3-1 and TRBJ1-2): DTAVSQTPKYLVTQMGNDKSIKCEQNLGHDTMYWYKQDSKKFLKIMFSYNNKELIINETVPNRFSPKSPDKAHLNLHINSLELGDSAVYFCASSPWDKEDGYTFGSGTRLTVV.

This clonotype occurred many times. The J gene is TRBJ2-3, the V gene TRBV11-2; 8 bases are a match to TRBD2. The length of the CDR3 is 16 residues. CDR1 is SGHAT, CDR2 FQNNGV, per germline. Trimming removed 1 base from V and 5 bases from J; junction bases left unmatched: 8. The CDR3 DNA sequence: TGTGCCAGCAGCTTAGGTGGCGGGGGGTTAGTAGATACGCAGTATTTT. Its translation is CASSLGGGGLVDTQYF.

The chain is built from TRBV28 and TRBJ1-1, with 9 bases aligning to TRBD1. Germline lookup yields CDR1 MDHEN and CDR2 SYDVKM. Unmatched junction bases numbered 0, after V lost 0 bases and J lost 4 bases. CDR3 length equals 14 residues. The CDR3 region has the DNA TGTGCCAGCAGTTTATGGACAGGGGGCACTGAAGCTTTCTTT. Translation: CASSLWTGGTEAFF.

A few counts support this clonotype. The chain recombines TRBV10-3 with TRBJ1-1; no definite D call. Trimming pared 6 bases from V and 1 base from J, leaving 3 bases between. This CDR3 region has 11 residues. The germline V gene encodes CDR1 ENHRY and CDR2 SYGVKD. CDR3 sequence: CAIRENTEAFF. The DNA of the CDR3 is TGTGCCATCAGGGAGAACACTGAAGCTTTCTTT.

This clonotype was seen repeatedly, ten times or more. The rearrangement links TRBV6-2 or TRBV6-3 to TRBJ2-6; no definite D call. This CDR3 is 15 amino acids long. CDR1 is MNHEY, CDR2 SVGEGT, per germline. V gave up 4 bases and J gave up 2 bases, with 9 bases separating them. For the CDR3, the DNA is TGTGCCAGCAGTTGGTGGGTAACTGGGGCCAACGTCCTGACTTTC. Encoded protein: CASSWWVTGANVLTF.